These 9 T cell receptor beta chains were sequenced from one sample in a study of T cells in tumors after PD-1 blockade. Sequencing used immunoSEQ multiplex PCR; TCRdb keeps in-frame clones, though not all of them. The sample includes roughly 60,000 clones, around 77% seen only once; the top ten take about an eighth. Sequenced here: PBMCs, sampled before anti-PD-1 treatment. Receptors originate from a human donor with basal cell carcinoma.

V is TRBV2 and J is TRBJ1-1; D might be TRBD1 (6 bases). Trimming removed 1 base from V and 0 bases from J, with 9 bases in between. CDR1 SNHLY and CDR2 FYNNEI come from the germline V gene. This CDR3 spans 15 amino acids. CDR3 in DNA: TGTGCCAGCAGTGAAGAAAGACAGGTGAACACTGAAGCTTTCTTT. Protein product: CASSEERQVNTEAFF. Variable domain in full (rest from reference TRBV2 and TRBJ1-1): EPEVTQTPSHQVTQMGQEVILRCVPISNHLYFYWYRQILGQKVEFLVSFYNNEISEKSEIFDDQFSVERPDGSNFTLKIRSTKLEDSAMYFCASSEERQVNTEAFFGQGTRLTVV.

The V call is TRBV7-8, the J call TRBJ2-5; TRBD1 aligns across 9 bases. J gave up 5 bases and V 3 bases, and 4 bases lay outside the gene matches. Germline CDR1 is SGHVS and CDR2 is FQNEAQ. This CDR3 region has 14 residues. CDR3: CASSFDRGSETQYF. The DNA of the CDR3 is TGTGCCAGCAGCTTTGACAGGGGGAGTGAGACCCAGTACTTC.

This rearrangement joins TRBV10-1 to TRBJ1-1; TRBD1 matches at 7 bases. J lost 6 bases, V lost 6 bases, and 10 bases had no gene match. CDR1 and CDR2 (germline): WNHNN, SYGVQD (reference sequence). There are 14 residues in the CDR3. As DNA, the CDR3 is TGCGCCAGCAGCCCAAGGGGAGGGGGCCCTGAAGCTTTCTTT. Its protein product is CASSPRGGGPEAFF.

The CDR3 nucleotides are TGCGCCAGCAGCTTGGCCGGAACGGTCTCTGGAAACACCATATATTTT. Translation gives CASSLAGTVSGNTIYF. V and J are TRBV5-1 and TRBJ1-3; D is uncertain. The V end was cut by 0 bases, the J end by 0 bases, with 10 bases between. The CDR3 is 16 amino acids. Germline V gene sequence: CDR1 SGHRS, CDR2 YFSETQ.

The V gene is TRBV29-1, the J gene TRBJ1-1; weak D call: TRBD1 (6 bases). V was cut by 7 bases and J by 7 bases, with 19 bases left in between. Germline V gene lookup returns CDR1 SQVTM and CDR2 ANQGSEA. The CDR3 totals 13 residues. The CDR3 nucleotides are TGCAGCGGCGCGCCAAACAACAGGGATGAAGCTTTCTTT. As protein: CSGAPNNRDEAFF.

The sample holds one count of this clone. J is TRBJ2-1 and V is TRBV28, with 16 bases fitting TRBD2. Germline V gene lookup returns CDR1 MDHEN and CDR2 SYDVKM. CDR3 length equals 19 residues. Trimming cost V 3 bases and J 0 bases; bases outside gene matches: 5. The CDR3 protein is CASSFPGLAGGSSYNEQFF. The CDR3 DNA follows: TGTGCCAGCAGTTTTCCGGGACTAGCGGGGGGGAGCTCCTACAATGAGCAGTTCTTC.

CDR3 nucleotide sequence: TGTGCCAGCAGCTGGACAGGGGAAGGGGAGACCCAGTACTTC. This gives the protein CASSWTGEGETQYF. The chain is built from TRBV28 and TRBJ2-5; 9 nucleotides agree with TRBD1. Trimming took 6 bases from V and 5 from J; bases not matched to a gene: 7. The CDR3 loop spans 14 amino acids. Germline-derived CDR1 and CDR2 are MDHEN and SYDVKM.

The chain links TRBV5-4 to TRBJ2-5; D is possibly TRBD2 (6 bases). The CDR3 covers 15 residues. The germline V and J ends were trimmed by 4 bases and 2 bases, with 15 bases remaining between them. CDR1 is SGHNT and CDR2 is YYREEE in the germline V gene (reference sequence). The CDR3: CASSPRAGQQETQYF. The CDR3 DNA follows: TGTGCCAGCAGCCCCAGGGCGGGGCAACAAGAGACCCAGTACTTC.

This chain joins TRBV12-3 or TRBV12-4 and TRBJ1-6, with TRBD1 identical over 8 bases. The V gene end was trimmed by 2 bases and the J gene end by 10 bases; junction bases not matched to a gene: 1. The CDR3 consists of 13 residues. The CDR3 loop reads CASSLTGGSPLHF. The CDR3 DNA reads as TGTGCCAGCAGTTTAACAGGGGGATCACCCCTCCACTTT.